This is a list of T cell receptor beta chains from one sample in a study of T cells in localized non-small cell lung cancer. Sequenced by immunoSEQ multiplex PCR; TCRdb stores in-frame clones only, minus some. In the table there are about 27,000 clones, more than 75% of which are singletons. Specimen: peripheral blood, collected before any cancer treatment. Receptors were obtained from a woman aged 40 to 75 with stage I lung adenocarcinoma. Each CDR3 is given with its conserved first and last residue. The order of the fields is CDR3 DNA, CDR3 protein, V gene, clone size, D gene, J gene. A D gene is named only where the DNA matches it firmly. Size values are once, few and many counts, or a class for expanded clones, and some rows have none.

cdr3_nt: TGTGCCAGCAGCGTAGAGGACAGGGAATTTGGAAACACCATATATTTT; cdr3_aa: CASSVEDREFGNTIYF; v_call: TRBV9; clone_size: NA; d_call: TRBD1; j_call: TRBJ1-3
cdr3_nt: TGTGCCAGCCAACAGGCGGTCGGGGCCAACGTCCTGACTTTC; cdr3_aa: CASQQAVGANVLTF; v_call: TRBV6-4; clone_size: NA; d_call: NA; j_call: TRBJ2-6
cdr3_nt: TGCAGCGCCGCCGTTCTGGGACTCGGGGGCTACACCTTC; cdr3_aa: CSAAVLGLGGYTF; v_call: TRBV29-1; clone_size: NA; d_call: NA; j_call: TRBJ1-2
cdr3_nt: TGTGCCGACCGCGCAGGACCTAGCTATGGCTACACCTTC; cdr3_aa: CADRAGPSYGYTF; v_call: TRBV6-6; clone_size: few; d_call: NA; j_call: TRBJ1-2
cdr3_nt: TGCGCCAGCAGCTTGGAGGGCAACGAGCAGTACTTC; cdr3_aa: CASSLEGNEQYF; v_call: TRBV5-1; clone_size: NA; d_call: NA; j_call: TRBJ2-7
cdr3_nt: TGCGCCAGCTGGGGACAGGGCGGGATCACTGAAGCTTTCTTT; cdr3_aa: CASWGQGGITEAFF; v_call: TRBV5-1; clone_size: NA; d_call: TRBD1; j_call: TRBJ1-1
cdr3_nt: TGTGCCATCAGCCCGGGACTAGCGGGGCACAATGAGCAGTTCTTC; cdr3_aa: CAISPGLAGHNEQFF; v_call: TRBV10-3; clone_size: NA; d_call: TRBD2; j_call: TRBJ2-1
cdr3_nt: TGTGCCAGCAGTGAACCTCCAATGAGCTCCTATAATTCACCCCTCCACTTT; cdr3_aa: CASSEPPMSSYNSPLHF; v_call: TRBV6-1; clone_size: NA; d_call: NA; j_call: TRBJ1-6
cdr3_nt: TGTGCCAGCAGCCATGCCGGGACAGGAGCTTTCTTT; cdr3_aa: CASSHAGTGAFF; v_call: TRBV6-5; clone_size: NA; d_call: TRBD1; j_call: TRBJ1-1
cdr3_nt: TGTGCCAGCAGTCTCACGGACGAGAACACTGAAGCTTTCTTT; cdr3_aa: CASSLTDENTEAFF; v_call: TRBV6-5; clone_size: once; d_call: NA; j_call: TRBJ1-1
cdr3_nt: TGTGCCAGCAATCCAGACAGGGGTAGCTATGGCTACACCTTC; cdr3_aa: CASNPDRGSYGYTF; v_call: TRBV6-6; clone_size: NA; d_call: TRBD1; j_call: TRBJ1-2
cdr3_nt: TGTGCCAGCAGCAAAGGGGCGGGGGTGATCTACGAGCAGTACTTC; cdr3_aa: CASSKGAGVIYEQYF; v_call: TRBV21-1; clone_size: NA; d_call: NA; j_call: TRBJ2-7
cdr3_nt: TGTGCCAGCAGCCTCCAAAGGGTTGAGACCCAGTACTTC; cdr3_aa: CASSLQRVETQYF; v_call: TRBV7-8; clone_size: NA; d_call: NA; j_call: TRBJ2-5
cdr3_nt: TGTGCCAGTAGCCCGTCCCAGGGTCTGGACTATGGCTACACCTTC; cdr3_aa: CASSPSQGLDYGYTF; v_call: TRBV19; clone_size: few; d_call: NA; j_call: TRBJ1-2
cdr3_nt: TGTGCCAGCAGCCCGGGGACAGGTCGGCGGGCAGATACGCAGTATTTT; cdr3_aa: CASSPGTGRRADTQYF; v_call: TRBV7-8; clone_size: NA; d_call: TRBD1; j_call: TRBJ2-3
cdr3_nt: TGTGCCAGCAGCTTAGTACAGGGTAATAATTCACCCCTCCACTTT; cdr3_aa: CASSLVQGNNSPLHF; v_call: TRBV7-9; clone_size: NA; d_call: NA; j_call: TRBJ1-6
cdr3_nt: TGTGCCAGCTCACCACGTGGAGGGGTGGACACCGGGGAGCTGTTTTTT; cdr3_aa: CASSPRGGVDTGELFF; v_call: TRBV18; clone_size: NA; d_call: NA; j_call: TRBJ2-2
cdr3_nt: TGTGCCAGCAGTTCGGACAGGGGCGGCTATGGCTACACCTTC; cdr3_aa: CASSSDRGGYGYTF; v_call: TRBV6-9; clone_size: NA; d_call: TRBD1; j_call: TRBJ1-2
cdr3_nt: TGTGCCAGCAGCCCCGGGCCGAGCAATCAGCCCCAGCATTTT; cdr3_aa: CASSPGPSNQPQHF; v_call: TRBV5-6; clone_size: NA; d_call: NA; j_call: TRBJ1-5
cdr3_nt: TGTGCCAGCAGCTGGCTCGGGCCGCCCCTTAGCGACTATGGCTACACCTTC; cdr3_aa: CASSWLGPPLSDYGYTF; v_call: TRBV27; clone_size: medium-sized; d_call: NA; j_call: TRBJ1-2
cdr3_nt: TGTGCCAGCACCTCCGTCGGGTCAGCACGTAACTATGGCTACACCTTC; cdr3_aa: CASTSVGSARNYGYTF; v_call: TRBV14; clone_size: NA; d_call: NA; j_call: TRBJ1-2
cdr3_nt: TGTGCCAGCAGTAGGCAAGGGGCCCCACAAGAGACCCAGTACTTC; cdr3_aa: CASSRQGAPQETQYF; v_call: TRBV7-2; clone_size: few; d_call: NA; j_call: TRBJ2-5
cdr3_nt: TGCAGCGTTGAAGCGCGTCTGAGATTGGACACTGAAGCTTTCTTT; cdr3_aa: CSVEARLRLDTEAFF; v_call: TRBV29-1; clone_size: NA; d_call: NA; j_call: TRBJ1-1
cdr3_nt: TGTGCCAGCAGCTTAGTTCGGGTGGGGGGGCTAAAGGAGCAGTACTTC; cdr3_aa: CASSLVRVGGLKEQYF; v_call: TRBV11-2; clone_size: NA; d_call: NA; j_call: TRBJ2-7
cdr3_nt: TGTGCCTGCCGATTGGGGAACACTGAAGCTTTCTTT; cdr3_aa: CACRLGNTEAFF; v_call: TRBV30; clone_size: NA; d_call: NA; j_call: TRBJ1-1
cdr3_nt: TGTGCCAGCTTACTGACGGGGGGAGGGAATGAGCAGTTCTTC; cdr3_aa: CASLLTGGGNEQFF; v_call: TRBV6-1; clone_size: NA; d_call: TRBD2; j_call: TRBJ2-1
cdr3_nt: TGTGCCAGCAGTGAAGGGGTCTACGAGCAGTACTTC; cdr3_aa: CASSEGVYEQYF; v_call: TRBV25-1; clone_size: NA; d_call: NA; j_call: TRBJ2-7
cdr3_nt: TGTGCCAGTAGTTATCCTCGAGAGGGGACCTATGGCTACACCTTC; cdr3_aa: CASSYPREGTYGYTF; v_call: TRBV19; clone_size: once; d_call: NA; j_call: TRBJ1-2
cdr3_nt: TGTGCCAGCACGCAGTACAATGAGCAGTTCTTC; cdr3_aa: CASTQYNEQFF; v_call: TRBV2; clone_size: NA; d_call: NA; j_call: TRBJ2-1
cdr3_nt: TGTGCCAGTAGTATTTTCCAGGGAGGTTTACGCACTGAAGCTTTCTTT; cdr3_aa: CASSIFQGGLRTEAFF; v_call: TRBV19; clone_size: NA; d_call: NA; j_call: TRBJ1-1
cdr3_nt: TGCGCCAGCAGGGGCCGGCAGGGGAAGTACCAAGAGACCCAGTACTTC; cdr3_aa: CASRGRQGKYQETQYF; v_call: TRBV10-1; clone_size: NA; d_call: NA; j_call: TRBJ2-5
cdr3_nt: TGTGCCAGCAGAGCCATACAGGGATACAATGAGCAGTTCTTC; cdr3_aa: CASRAIQGYNEQFF; v_call: TRBV6-5; clone_size: NA; d_call: NA; j_call: TRBJ2-1
cdr3_nt: TGTGCCATCAGTTCAAGGGGCGCTCTCTCCTACGAGCAGTACTTC; cdr3_aa: CAISSRGALSYEQYF; v_call: TRBV10-3; clone_size: NA; d_call: NA; j_call: TRBJ2-7
cdr3_nt: TGTGCCAGCAGCCCTCGGAGGGGAGAACCCCTCCACTTT; cdr3_aa: CASSPRRGEPLHF; v_call: TRBV7-9; clone_size: NA; d_call: NA; j_call: TRBJ1-6
cdr3_nt: TGCAGCGTTGAAGCAGGGCCCGGGGAGCTGTTTTTT; cdr3_aa: CSVEAGPGELFF; v_call: TRBV29-1; clone_size: NA; d_call: NA; j_call: TRBJ2-2
cdr3_nt: TGTGCCAGCAGCTTAGTTAGGGCGGGGGGGAGCACAGATACGCAGTATTTT; cdr3_aa: CASSLVRAGGSTDTQYF; v_call: TRBV11-2; clone_size: NA; d_call: TRBD2; j_call: TRBJ2-3
cdr3_nt: TGTGCCAGCAGTCAACAAGGAACTAATGAAAAACTGTTTTTT; cdr3_aa: CASSQQGTNEKLFF; v_call: TRBV2; clone_size: few; d_call: NA; j_call: TRBJ1-4
cdr3_nt: TGTGCCAGCAGCTTACAGGGGGGTCGGGAGCAGTACTTC; cdr3_aa: CASSLQGGREQYF; v_call: TRBV7-6; clone_size: few; d_call: NA; j_call: TRBJ2-7
cdr3_nt: TGTGCCAGCATTAGGCAGGGCAGCTCCTACAATGAGCAGTTCTTC; cdr3_aa: CASIRQGSSYNEQFF; v_call: TRBV6-5; clone_size: NA; d_call: NA; j_call: TRBJ2-1
cdr3_nt: TGTGCCAGCAGCGGGGTTATGAACACTGAAGCTTTCTTT; cdr3_aa: CASSGVMNTEAFF; v_call: TRBV7-2; clone_size: NA; d_call: NA; j_call: TRBJ1-1
cdr3_nt: TGTGCCATCAGTGATTGGCAGGGAATGGACTATGGCTACACCTTC; cdr3_aa: CAISDWQGMDYGYTF; v_call: TRBV10-3; clone_size: NA; d_call: NA; j_call: TRBJ1-2
cdr3_nt: TGTGCCAGCAGTACCGGGACCGCGGGCCCCTACGAGCAGTACTTC; cdr3_aa: CASSTGTAGPYEQYF; v_call: TRBV6-5; clone_size: NA; d_call: NA; j_call: TRBJ2-7
cdr3_nt: TGTGCCAGCAGGACCTACAGGGCTGGTGGCTACACCTTC; cdr3_aa: CASRTYRAGGYTF; v_call: TRBV11-2; clone_size: NA; d_call: NA; j_call: TRBJ1-2
cdr3_nt: TGCGCCAGCAGCTTACAGACAGAAAACTATGGCTACACCTTC; cdr3_aa: CASSLQTENYGYTF; v_call: TRBV5-1; clone_size: once; d_call: NA; j_call: TRBJ1-2
cdr3_nt: TGTGCCTGGAGTGTAAAGGGGAATCAGCCCCAGCATTTT; cdr3_aa: CAWSVKGNQPQHF; v_call: TRBV30; clone_size: NA; d_call: NA; j_call: TRBJ1-5
cdr3_nt: TGTGCCAGCAGCTTAAGGGGATCACCCCTCCACTTT; cdr3_aa: CASSLRGSPLHF; v_call: TRBV7-9; clone_size: NA; d_call: NA; j_call: TRBJ1-6
cdr3_nt: TGTGCCAGCAGCGTCAGGGAGGGGTCAGATACGCAGTATTTT; cdr3_aa: CASSVREGSDTQYF; v_call: TRBV7-8; clone_size: few; d_call: TRBD2; j_call: TRBJ2-3
cdr3_nt: TGTGCCAGCAGCTTAGCCGGGGGCAGAGAGACCCAGTACTTC; cdr3_aa: CASSLAGGRETQYF; v_call: TRBV7-9; clone_size: NA; d_call: NA; j_call: TRBJ2-5
cdr3_nt: TGTGCCAGCAAACTTAGCGGGCCCGGGGAGCTGTTTTTT; cdr3_aa: CASKLSGPGELFF; v_call: TRBV2; clone_size: NA; d_call: TRBD2; j_call: TRBJ2-2
cdr3_nt: TGTGCCAGTAGTATCCCCGAGGCCAACGTCCTGACTTTC; cdr3_aa: CASSIPEANVLTF; v_call: TRBV19; clone_size: NA; d_call: NA; j_call: TRBJ2-6
cdr3_nt: TGCAGTGCTACTCTTCGTGATGAGCAGTACTTC; cdr3_aa: CSATLRDEQYF; v_call: TRBV20-1; clone_size: NA; d_call: NA; j_call: TRBJ2-7
cdr3_nt: TGTGCCAGCAGCATTGACAGGGGCTGGTTTAATGAGCAGTTCTTC; cdr3_aa: CASSIDRGWFNEQFF; v_call: TRBV7-2; clone_size: NA; d_call: TRBD1; j_call: TRBJ2-1
cdr3_nt: TGTGCCAGCACATTGACAGGGCAGAATGAAAAACTGTTTTTT; cdr3_aa: CASTLTGQNEKLFF; v_call: TRBV2; clone_size: NA; d_call: TRBD1; j_call: TRBJ1-4
cdr3_nt: TGTGCCAGCAGTGGCAAGGTTAGCAATCAGCCCCAGCATTTT; cdr3_aa: CASSGKVSNQPQHF; v_call: TRBV6-1; clone_size: NA; d_call: NA; j_call: TRBJ1-5